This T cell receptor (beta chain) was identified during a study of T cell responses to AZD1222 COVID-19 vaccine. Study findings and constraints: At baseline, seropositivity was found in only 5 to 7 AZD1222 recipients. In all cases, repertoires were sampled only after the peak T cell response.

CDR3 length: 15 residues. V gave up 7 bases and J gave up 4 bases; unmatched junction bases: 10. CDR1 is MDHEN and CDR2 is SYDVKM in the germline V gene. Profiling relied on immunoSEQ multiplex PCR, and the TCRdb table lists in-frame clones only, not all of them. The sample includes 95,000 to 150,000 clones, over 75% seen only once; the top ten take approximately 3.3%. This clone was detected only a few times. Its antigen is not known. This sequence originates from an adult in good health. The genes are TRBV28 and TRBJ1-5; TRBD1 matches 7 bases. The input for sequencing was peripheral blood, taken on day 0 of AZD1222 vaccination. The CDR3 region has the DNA TGTGCCAGCAAGGGAACCACAGGGGTAAATCAGCCCCAGCATTTT. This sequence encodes CASKGTTGVNQPQHF. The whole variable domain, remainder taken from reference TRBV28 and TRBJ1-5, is DVKVTQSSRYLVKRTGEKVFLECVQDMDHENMFWYRQDPGLGLRLIYFSYDVKMKEKGDIPEGYSVSREKKERFSLILESASTNQTSMYLCASKGTTGVNQPQHFGDGTRLSIL.